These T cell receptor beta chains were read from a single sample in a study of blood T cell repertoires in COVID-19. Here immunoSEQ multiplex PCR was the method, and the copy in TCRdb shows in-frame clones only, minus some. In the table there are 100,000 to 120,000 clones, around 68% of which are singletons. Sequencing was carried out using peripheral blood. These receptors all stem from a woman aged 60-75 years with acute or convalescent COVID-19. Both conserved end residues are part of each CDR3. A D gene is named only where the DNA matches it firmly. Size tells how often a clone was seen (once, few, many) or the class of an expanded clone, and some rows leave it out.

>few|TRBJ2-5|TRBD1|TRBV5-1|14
CASSRTGGRETQYF
TGCGCCAGCAGCAGGACAGGGGGCCGGGAGACCCAGTACTTC
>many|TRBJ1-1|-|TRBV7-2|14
CASSLAFRQDEAFF
TGTGCCAGCAGCTTAGCTTTTCGGCAGGATGAAGCTTTCTTT
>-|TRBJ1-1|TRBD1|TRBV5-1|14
CASRTRQGSVEAFF
TGCGCCAGCAGAACAAGACAGGGGAGTGTTGAAGCTTTCTTT
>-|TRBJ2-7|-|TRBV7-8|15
CASSLALGGLYEQYF
TGTGCCAGCAGCTTAGCGCTGGGGGGACTCTACGAGCAGTACTTC
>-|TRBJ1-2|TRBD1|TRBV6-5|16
CASSYAGTASPGGYTF
TGTGCCAGCAGTTACGCCGGGACAGCATCTCCGGGGGGCTACACCTTC
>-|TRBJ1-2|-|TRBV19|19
CASSINPHARVGGLYGYTF
TGTGCCAGTAGTATTAATCCTCACGCCAGGGTCGGGGGACTATATGGCTACACCTTC
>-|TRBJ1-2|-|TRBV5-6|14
CASSPVGGAYGYTF
TGTGCCAGCAGCCCGGTGGGAGGCGCCTATGGCTACACCTTC
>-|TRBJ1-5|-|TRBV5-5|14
CASSISGGNQPQHF
TGTGCCAGCAGCATAAGCGGGGGGAATCAGCCCCAGCATTTT
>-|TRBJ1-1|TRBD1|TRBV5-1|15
CASSLGQGAVTEAFF
TGCGCCAGCAGCTTGGGACAGGGGGCCGTCACTGAAGCTTTCTTT
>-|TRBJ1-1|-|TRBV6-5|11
CASSYATEAFF
TGTGCCAGCAGTTACGCGACTGAAGCTTTCTTT
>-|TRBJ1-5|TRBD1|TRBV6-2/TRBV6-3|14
CASSLTGGRQPQHF
TGTGCCAGCAGTTTGACAGGGGGCCGTCAGCCCCAGCATTTT